The 15 T cell receptor beta chains given below trace back to one sample, sequenced in a study of blood T cell repertoires in COVID-19. TCRdb's copy holds only in-frame clones and misses some; the assay was immunoSEQ multiplex PCR. The sample has more than 120,000 clones, approximately 88% seen once. Input material: peripheral blood. The receptors were sampled from a human donor in a cohort sampled during active COVID-19.

The chain is built from TRBV11-3 and TRBJ2-3; TRBD2 aligns across 10 bases. The trim removed 1 base at V and 4 bases at J, leaving 5 bases unmatched. The germline gives CDR1 SGHNT, CDR2 YENEEA. This CDR3 has 16 residues. The CDR3 loop reads CASSLVSSGGADTQYF. Written as DNA, the CDR3 is TGTGCCAGCAGCTTAGTATCCAGCGGGGGGGCAGATACGCAGTATTTT. Variable domain in full (rest from reference TRBV11-3 and TRBJ2-3): EAGVVQSPRYKIIEKKQPVAFWCNPISGHNTLYWYLQNLGQGPELLIRYENEEAVDDSQLPKDRFSAERLKGVDSTLKIQPAELGDSAVYLCASSLVSSGGADTQYFGPGTRLTVL.

V and J are TRBV5-1 and TRBJ2-4, with D hard to call. Germline V gene data show CDR1 as SGHRS and CDR2 as YFSETQ. The CDR3 is 14 amino acids. Trimming left V 4 bases short and J 5 bases short, with 13 bases between. The CDR3 nucleotides read TGCGCCAGCAGCCTCCGAGTTGCCGAAAACATTCAGTACTTC. It codes for CASSLRVAENIQYF.

This chain joins TRBV27 and TRBJ1-2; 12 bases line up with TRBD1. J lost 6 bases, V lost 2 bases, and 7 bases had no gene match. This CDR3 region has 16 residues. CDR1 and CDR2 (germline): MNHEY, SMNVEV (reference sequence). In nucleotides, the CDR3 is TGTGCCAGCAGTTTAAATCACGGGACAGGGGGCAATGGCTACACCTTC. This gives the protein CASSLNHGTGGNGYTF.

The sample holds one count of this clone. V gene TRBV7-8 combines with J gene TRBJ2-1, with D maybe TRBD1 (6 bases). The CDR3 spans 15 residues. Germline V gene lookup returns CDR1 SGHVS and CDR2 FQNEAQ. Trimming took off 5 bases at V and 4 bases at J, with 15 bases between the two ends. The CDR3 bases are TGTGCCAGCAGCCCCGGGGCAGGGGTGTACAATGAGCAGTTCTTC. The encoded protein is CASSPGAGVYNEQFF.

The chain uses TRBV3-1 (or the pseudogene TRBV3-2) and TRBJ2-2; D may be TRBD1 (6 bases). CDR1 is LGHDT and CDR2 is YNNKEL in the germline V gene (reference sequence). This CDR3 contains 17 residues. Trimming took off 4 bases at V and 1 base at J, with 16 bases between the two ends. CDR3 sequence reads: CASSRRQAFVNTGELFF. CDR3 DNA: TGTGCCAGCAGCCGGAGACAGGCCTTTGTGAACACCGGGGAGCTGTTTTTT.

The chain links TRBV7-2 to TRBJ2-7; 8 bases fit TRBD1. The CDR3 is 15 amino acids. Unmatched junction bases numbered 6, after V lost 3 bases and J lost 2 bases. Germline CDR1 reads SGHTA; CDR2 reads FQGNSA. As DNA, the CDR3 is TGTGCCAGCAGCTTTACAGGACAGGGTACCTACGAGCAGTACTTC. Protein product: CASSFTGQGTYEQYF.

Worth noting for this clone: This same CDR3 is encoded by further DNA sequences in the sample. The rearrangement uses TRBV7-9 and TRBJ2-1; D gene unclear. The V and J ends lost 1 base and 6 bases respectively, with 4 bases between them. The CDR3 spans 12 residues. In germline, CDR1 is SEHNR, CDR2 FQNEAQ (reference sequence). CDR3 DNA: TGTGCCAGCAGCTTAGGAGTCAATGAGCAGTTCTTC. This sequence encodes CASSLGVNEQFF.

This chain connects TRBV5-1 to TRBJ2-7; 11 bases agree with TRBD2. The CDR3 totals 15 residues. Germline-derived CDR1 and CDR2 are SGHRS and YFSETQ. The ends lost 3 bases at V and 3 bases at J; junction bases unmatched: 5. The CDR3 protein is CASSSGTSGLYEQYF. CDR3 in DNA: TGCGCCAGCAGCTCGGGGACTAGCGGTCTCTACGAGCAGTACTTC.

This clone was counted a single time. J is TRBJ1-1 and V is TRBV6-5; weak D call: TRBD1 (5 bases). Germline assignment: CDR1 MNHEY and CDR2 SVGAGI. Deletions cut 4 bases from V and 4 bases from J, with 16 bases between. This CDR3 region has 15 residues. CDR3 nucleotide sequence: TGTGCCAGCAGTTCCGGGACTCGGAGTGTCACTGAAGCTTTCTTT. Translated, it gives CASSSGTRSVTEAFF.

The V call is TRBV5-6, the J call TRBJ2-2; 9 positions match TRBD2. There are 17 residues in the CDR3. J lost 4 bases, V lost 10 bases, and 17 bases had no gene match. CDR1 and CDR2 (germline): SGHDT, YYEEEE. The CDR3 DNA is TGTGCCTCGACAGCCGTTAATAGCGGGGGACGCACCGGGGAGCTGTTTTTT. Amino acids: CASTAVNSGGRTGELFF.

The genes are TRBV29-1 and TRBJ2-1; no definite D call. V gave up 5 bases and J gave up 0 bases, with 11 bases separating them. The CDR3 runs 14 residues. Germline CDR1 and CDR2: SQVTM and ANQGSEA. CDR3 coding DNA: TGCAGCGTTCATGACACAAGCTCCTACAATGAGCAGTTCTTC. It is translated as CSVHDTSSYNEQFF.

The V call is TRBV7-2, the J call TRBJ2-3; 7 nucleotides align to TRBD2. J was trimmed by 1 base and V by 0 bases; bases with no gene match: 4. This CDR3 is built from 16 residues. Germline loops: CDR1 SGHTA, CDR2 FQGNSA. CDR3 loop: CASSLAYGGGTDTQYF. CDR3 coding DNA: TGTGCCAGCAGCTTAGCATATGGGGGGGGCACAGATACGCAGTATTTT.

The V call is TRBV13, the J call TRBJ2-2, with 9 positions matching TRBD2. The CDR3 runs 15 residues. V lost 6 bases, J lost 1 base, and 3 bases stayed unmatched. Per germline, CDR1 PRHDT and CDR2 FYEKMQ (reference sequence). In nucleotides, the CDR3 is TGTGCCAGCAGACTTAGCGGGGGGAACACCGGGGAGCTGTTTTTT. This sequence encodes CASRLSGGNTGELFF.

This clone was observed once. The V and J genes are TRBV4-3 and TRBJ1-1, with D maybe TRBD1 (5 bases). The CDR3 runs to 15 residues. The ends were cut back, 4 bases at V and 1 base at J, with 13 bases in the middle. Looked up from germline, CDR1 is LGHNA and CDR2 is YSLEER. Here the CDR3 reads CASSPWGGENTEAFF. In DNA form, the CDR3 reads TGCGCCAGCAGCCCCTGGGGAGGGGAGAACACTGAAGCTTTCTTT.

The chain links TRBV11-2 to TRBJ2-7; possibly TRBD1 for D (5 bases). Germline lookup yields CDR1 SGHAT and CDR2 FQNNGV. V lost 1 base, J lost 7 bases, and 11 bases lay in between. The CDR3 consists of 13 residues. CDR3 sequence: CASSLVGEGEQYF. DNA of the CDR3: TGTGCCAGCAGCTTAGTAGGGGAAGGGGAGCAGTACTTC.